A selection of T cell receptor beta chains follows, all from one sample in a study of cytomegalovirus exposure and HLA in healthy donors. Sequencing was performed with immunoSEQ multiplex PCR; in TCRdb, only in-frame clones are kept and a portion is missing. The table records about 130,000 clones, over 65% of them present only once. The sample consisted of PBMCs. The receptors derive from a female donor in good health and CMV-seropositive. CDR3s include the opening cysteine and the closing phenylalanine or tryptophan. Fields, in order: clone size, D gene, V gene, J gene, CDR3 protein, CDR3 DNA. A D gene is named only where the DNA matches it firmly. For some rows the clone size is stated as once, few or many, or as a class when expanded; others skip it.

>NA|TRBD1|TRBV19|TRBJ1-4
CASKRTGDEKLFF
TGTGCCAGTAAGAGGACAGGGGATGAAAAACTGTTTTTT
>NA|NA|TRBV11-2|TRBJ1-2
CASRGTHIGYTF
TGTGCCAGCAGGGGGACACACATTGGCTACACCTTC
>NA|TRBD1|TRBV6-1|TRBJ1-2
CASSENRGQGYTF
TGTGCCAGCAGTGAAAACAGGGGGCAGGGCTACACCTTC
>once|NA|TRBV11-3|TRBJ2-2
CASSLSGNTGELFF
TGTGCCAGCAGCTTATCCGGTAACACCGGGGAGCTGTTTTTT
>NA|NA|TRBV7-9|TRBJ1-1
CASSDWVGRAEAFF
TGTGCCAGCAGTGATTGGGTCGGGAGGGCTGAAGCTTTCTTT
>NA|NA|TRBV7-9|TRBJ2-1
CASSLGGQGNEQFF
TGTGCCAGCAGCTTAGGGGGCCAGGGGAATGAGCAGTTCTTC
>NA|TRBD2|TRBV7-9|TRBJ2-3
CASSLSGRTDTQYF
TGTGCCAGCAGCCTTAGCGGGCGCACAGATACGCAGTATTTT
>NA|NA|TRBV7-2|TRBJ2-3
CASSPYVADTQYF
TGTGCCAGCAGCCCCTACGTCGCAGATACGCAGTATTTT
>NA|NA|TRBV5-6|TRBJ1-6
CASSPVRVGYNSPLHF
TGTGCCAGCAGCCCGGTGCGGGTCGGATATAATTCACCCCTCCACTTT
>few|TRBD1|TRBV4-1|TRBJ1-1
CASSQAGTGTTTEAFF
TGCGCCAGCAGCCAGGCGGGGACAGGGACAACAACTGAAGCTTTCTTT
>few|NA|TRBV19|TRBJ2-7
CASSIDLQVSYEQYF
TGTGCCAGTAGTATAGATCTCCAGGTCTCCTACGAGCAGTACTTC
>NA|TRBD2|TRBV7-2|TRBJ2-7
CASSSRLAGALDEQYF
TGTGCCAGCAGCTCAAGACTAGCGGGAGCCCTCGACGAGCAGTACTTC
>NA|NA|TRBV18|TRBJ2-3
CASKTSTSTDTQYF
TGTGCCAGCAAGACTAGTACTAGCACAGATACGCAGTATTTT
>NA|NA|TRBV18|TRBJ1-4
CASSPPVGTGSGEKLFF
TGTGCCAGCTCACCACCGGTAGGAACGGGATCTGGTGAAAAACTGTTTTTT
>NA|NA|TRBV7-9|TRBJ2-1
CASSLIGGNEQFF
TGTGCCAGCAGCTTAATCGGGGGCAATGAGCAGTTCTTC
>NA|TRBD1|TRBV7-9|TRBJ2-7
CASTGGGTYEQYF
TGTGCCAGTACAGGGGGCGGCACCTACGAGCAGTACTTC
>NA|NA|TRBV27|TRBJ1-6
CASSLAPGRYNSPLHF
TGTGCCAGCAGTTTGGCCCCGGGGAGATATAATTCACCCCTCCACTTT
>NA|TRBD1|TRBV10-3|TRBJ1-1
CAISESDRGEINTEAFF
TGTGCCATCAGTGAGTCTGACAGGGGGGAGATAAACACTGAAGCTTTCTTT
>NA|TRBD2|TRBV19|TRBJ2-3
CASSIGLAVTDTQYF
TGTGCCAGTAGTATTGGACTAGCGGTGACAGATACGCAGTATTTT
>NA|TRBD1|TRBV5-5|TRBJ1-1
CASSLGDRDAEAFF
TGTGCCAGCAGCCTAGGGGACAGGGACGCTGAAGCTTTCTTT
>NA|NA|TRBV11-2|TRBJ2-7
CASSSREEQYF
TGTGCCAGCAGCTCGCGGGAAGAGCAGTACTTC
>NA|NA|TRBV13|TRBJ2-7
CASSLGQGVAYEQYF
TGTGCCAGCAGCTTAGGACAGGGTGTTGCCTACGAGCAGTACTTC
>NA|NA|TRBV25-1|TRBJ2-7
CASSRGSYEQYF
TGTGCCAGCAGCAGGGGCTCCTACGAGCAGTACTTC
>NA|TRBD2|TRBV28|TRBJ2-3
CASSSGGTTDTQYF
TGTGCCAGCAGTTCCGGGGGGACCACAGATACGCAGTATTTT
>NA|NA|TRBV28|TRBJ2-3
CASSLWGSAGTNTQYF
TGTGCCAGCAGTTTATGGGGTTCGGCGGGGACGAATACGCAGTATTTT